This is a list of T cell receptor beta chains from one sample in a study of cytomegalovirus exposure and HLA in healthy donors. Generated by immunoSEQ multiplex PCR, the TCRdb table keeps only in-frame clones and is missing some. Of 150,000 to 200,000 clones listed, about 59% were seen once; the top ten hold less than 3%. Sequencing was done on a sample of PBMCs. The receptors come from a man aged 40-55 years in good health and CMV-seronegative. Both conserved end residues are part of each CDR3. Each record gives: V gene, CDR3 length, D gene, clone size, J gene, CDR3 DNA, CDR3 protein. D genes are given only for firm matches. Size values are once, few and many counts, or a class for expanded clones, and some rows have none.

TRBV7-8	15	NA	NA	TRBJ2-1	TGTGCCAGCAGCTTAGCCGAGACAGCGTACAATGAGCAGTTCTTC	CASSLAETAYNEQFF
TRBV19	14	TRBD1	NA	TRBJ2-7	TGTGCCAGTAGTATAGGGACAGGGAACTACGAGCAGTACTTC	CASSIGTGNYEQYF
TRBV6-5	14	NA	NA	TRBJ2-1	TGTGCCAGCAGTTACACAGGGTTTAACAATGAGCAGTTCTTC	CASSYTGFNNEQFF
TRBV5-1	16	TRBD1	NA	TRBJ1-1	TGCGCCAGCAACTTGGCAGGGGGGATTACCATCACTGAAGCTTTCTTT	CASNLAGGITITEAFF
TRBV4-1	17	TRBD1	NA	TRBJ1-4	TGCGCCAGCAGCCACAGGGACAGGGGTGGAACTAATGAAAAACTGTTTTTT	CASSHRDRGGTNEKLFF
TRBV19	13	NA	NA	TRBJ2-2	TGTGCCAGCAGGGCCTTGGGGACCGGGGAGCTGTTTTTT	CASRALGTGELFF
TRBV7-2	17	TRBD1	NA	TRBJ1-5	TGTGCCAGCAGCCACGGGACAGGGGGCCCAGGCAATCAGCCCCAGCATTTT	CASSHGTGGPGNQPQHF
TRBV29-1	12	TRBD1	few	TRBJ1-4	TGCAGCGCTGGGACAGCCTCTGAAAAACTGTTTTTT	CSAGTASEKLFF
TRBV30	16	NA	NA	TRBJ1-6	TGTGCCTGGAGTGTACGGGGGGCCGGCTATAATTCACCCCTCCACTTT	CAWSVRGAGYNSPLHF
TRBV7-9	15	TRBD2	few	TRBJ2-1	TGTGCCAGCAGCTTAGAACTAGCGGGGGGAAAAGGGCAGTTCTTC	CASSLELAGGKGQFF
TRBV6-5	15	TRBD2	once	TRBJ2-2	TGTGCCAGCAGTTACTTAGCGGGAGAGACCGGGGAGCTGTTTTTT	CASSYLAGETGELFF
TRBV7-7	15	TRBD2	NA	TRBJ2-1	TGTGCCAGCAGCTACAGCGGGGAAGCTTTGGATGAGCAGTTCTTC	CASSYSGEALDEQFF
TRBV18	14	NA	NA	TRBJ2-5	TGTGCCAGCGCCCCCGGGTCCCCCCAAGAGACCCAGTACTTC	CASAPGSPQETQYF
TRBV10-3	12	NA	NA	TRBJ1-6	TGTGCCATCAGTGCAGGGAATTCACCCCTCCACTTT	CAISAGNSPLHF
TRBV12-5	18	NA	NA	TRBJ1-5	TGTGCTAGTGGTTTGGTAATCTTGGACAGTTATAGCAATCAGCCCCAGCATTTT	CASGLVILDSYSNQPQHF
TRBV7-2	14	NA	NA	TRBJ2-7	TGTGCCAGCAGCCCTAAAAATTTTTTCTACGAGCAGTACTTC	CASSPKNFFYEQYF
TRBV6-4	16	TRBD2	NA	TRBJ2-7	TGTGCCAGCAGTGGCACCATCACGACTAGCCCCCTGGAGCAGTACTTC	CASSGTITTSPLEQYF
TRBV6-6	12	NA	NA	TRBJ2-7	TGTGCCAGCAGTTCTCAGGGCTACGAGCAGTACTTC	CASSSQGYEQYF
TRBV6-1	11	NA	NA	TRBJ1-2	TGTGCCGGTGGGAGTTTCTTCGGCTACACCTTC	CAGGSFFGYTF
TRBV7-2	15	TRBD2	NA	TRBJ2-1	TGTGCCAGCAGCTTAGTTGTAGCGGGAGGGTCTGAGCAGTTCTTC	CASSLVVAGGSEQFF
TRBV28	13	NA	NA	TRBJ1-6	TGTGCCACCGCGGGCGGCCCAGAGTCACCCCTCCACTTT	CATAGGPESPLHF
TRBV7-3	18	TRBD2	NA	TRBJ2-1	TGTGCCAGCAGCTTAAGGGCTAGCGGGAGGGCCTGGGACAATGAGCAGTTCTTC	CASSLRASGRAWDNEQFF
TRBV19	15	TRBD1	few	TRBJ1-1	TGTGCCAGTAGTCAGGGGGCCAAAGGAAGGGCTGAAGCTTTCTTT	CASSQGAKGRAEAFF
TRBV13	15	TRBD2	NA	TRBJ2-1	TGTGCCAGCAGCCGGAAGGGGAGGGCCGACAATGAGCAGTTCTTC	CASSRKGRADNEQFF
TRBV6-5	15	NA	NA	TRBJ1-1	TGTGCCAGCAGTTACTCATTCCAGGAGCGGGCCTTGGCTTTCTTT	CASSYSFQERALAFF
TRBV18	14	TRBD1	few	TRBJ2-7	TGTGCCAGCTCACCCGGGACAGGGGACGAAGAGCAGTACTTC	CASSPGTGDEEQYF
TRBV19	14	NA	NA	TRBJ2-1	TGTGCCAGTAGTCTCGGGGTGGTATCGGTTGAGCAGTTCTTC	CASSLGVVSVEQFF
TRBV6-5	11	NA	NA	TRBJ2-3	TGTGCCAGCGACCGAGGAGATACGCAGTATTTT	CASDRGDTQYF
TRBV5-4	18	TRBD1	NA	TRBJ2-5	TGTGCCAGCAGCCACAGGATGGGACAGGGGAGGGACCAAGAGACCCAGTACTTC	CASSHRMGQGRDQETQYF
TRBV10-1	14	NA	NA	TRBJ1-1	TGCGCCAGCAGTGAGGGCCAGGATGGGACTGAAGCTTTCTTT	CASSEGQDGTEAFF
TRBV5-1	14	NA	few	TRBJ1-2	TGCGCCAGCAGCTTGGGAGGAGAGAACTATGGCTACACCTTC	CASSLGGENYGYTF
TRBV28	14	TRBD1	few	TRBJ1-4	TGTGCCAGCAGCCGGACAGGGGGAAATGAAAAACTGTTTTTT	CASSRTGGNEKLFF
TRBV27	14	NA	few	TRBJ2-6	TGTGCCAGCAGTTCTAACTCTGGGGCCAACGTCCTGACTTTC	CASSSNSGANVLTF
TRBV30	15	NA	NA	TRBJ1-4	TGTGCCTGGAGTGTACTGCGGAGGGACGGCAGTGGACTGTTTTTT	CAWSVLRRDGSGLFF
TRBV6-6	15	TRBD2	NA	TRBJ2-7	TGTGCCAGCAGTTACTGGCGGGAGGTAAACTACGAGCAGTACTTC	CASSYWREVNYEQYF
TRBV7-2	13	TRBD1	NA	TRBJ1-2	TGTGCCAGCAGCTTAGGGACAGGTGATGGCTACACCTTC	CASSLGTGDGYTF
TRBV5-5	16	NA	NA	TRBJ2-7	TGTGCCAGCATCCCGCGGGGGTTTACGGGACAACACGAGCAGTACTTC	CASIPRGFTGQHEQYF
TRBV18	15	NA	NA	TRBJ2-1	TGTGCCAGCTCACCAGCTGCCTTAACGGGGAATGAGCAGTTCTTC	CASSPAALTGNEQFF
TRBV28	16	NA	once	TRBJ1-1	TGTGCCAGCAGTTATAGGCTGACAGGAGTGAACACTGAAGCTTTCTTT	CASSYRLTGVNTEAFF
TRBV28	16	TRBD1	NA	TRBJ2-3	TGTGCCAGCAGTTCTCTGGCGGACAGGGACACAGATACGCAGTATTTT	CASSSLADRDTDTQYF
TRBV18	15	TRBD1	NA	TRBJ2-5	TGTGCCAGCTCATCCCGGACAGGGGGAAGGGAGACCCAGTACTTC	CASSSRTGGRETQYF
TRBV6-5	13	TRBD1	NA	TRBJ1-2	TGTGCCAGCAGCTCGGGACAGCGATGGGGCTACACCTTC	CASSSGQRWGYTF
TRBV18	17	NA	NA	TRBJ2-4	TGTGCCAGCTCACCACTTGGGGCGGGGACGGCCAAAAACATTCAGTACTTC	CASSPLGAGTAKNIQYF